The clone carrying this TCR beta chain was found once. The target antigen is unknown. This sample was included in a study of cytomegalovirus exposure and HLA in healthy donors. TCRdb's copy holds only in-frame clones and misses some; the assay was immunoSEQ multiplex PCR. The repertoire holds 190,000 or so clones, 80% to 85% seen once, with around 2.8% in the top ten. This CDR3 spans 13 amino acids. V was pared by 5 bases and J by 4 bases, with 12 bases between. Germline CDR1 WNHNN, CDR2 SYGVQD (reference sequence). It was the approximately 130-subject validation cohort, separate from the roughly 700-subject first cohort, to which the donors belonged. Study observations and caveats: Overall, under 200 TCR beta chains were annotated as cytomegalovirus-associated. The classifier was said to identify cytomegalovirus status with high specificity and sensitivity. CMV antigen specificity was confirmed in vitro for a few CMV-associated chains.

Material for sequencing was PBMCs. The V gene is TRBV10-1, the J gene TRBJ2-7; D call uncertain. The sequence came from a woman under 30 in good health and CMV-seropositive. The CDR3 loop is CASSISSGYEQYF. CDR3 nucleotides: TGCGCCAGCAGTATTTCGTCGGGTTACGAGCAGTACTTC.